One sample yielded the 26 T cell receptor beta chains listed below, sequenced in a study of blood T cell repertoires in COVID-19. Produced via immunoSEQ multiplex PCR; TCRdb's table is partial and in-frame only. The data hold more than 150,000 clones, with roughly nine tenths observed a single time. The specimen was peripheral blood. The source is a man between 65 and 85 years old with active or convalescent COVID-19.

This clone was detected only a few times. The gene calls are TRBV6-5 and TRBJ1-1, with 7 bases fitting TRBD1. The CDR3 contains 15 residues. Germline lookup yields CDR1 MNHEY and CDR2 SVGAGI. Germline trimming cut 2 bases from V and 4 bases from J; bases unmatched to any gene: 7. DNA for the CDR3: TGTGCCAGCAGTTACACGGCAGGGGGGCGCACTGAAGCTTTCTTT. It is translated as CASSYTAGGRTEAFF.

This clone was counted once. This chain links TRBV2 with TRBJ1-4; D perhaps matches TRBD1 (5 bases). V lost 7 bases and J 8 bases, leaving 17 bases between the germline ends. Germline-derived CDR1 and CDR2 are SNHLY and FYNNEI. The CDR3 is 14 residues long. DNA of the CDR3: TGTGCCAGCAATAGGGGCCAAAGGACAGAAAAACTGTTTTTT. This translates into CASNRGQRTEKLFF.

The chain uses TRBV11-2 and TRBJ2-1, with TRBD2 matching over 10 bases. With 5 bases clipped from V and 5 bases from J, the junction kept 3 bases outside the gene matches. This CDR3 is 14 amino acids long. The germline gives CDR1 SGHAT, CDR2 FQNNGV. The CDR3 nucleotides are TGTGCCAGCAGCCATAGCGGGGGGAACAATGAGCAGTTCTTC. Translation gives CASSHSGGNNEQFF. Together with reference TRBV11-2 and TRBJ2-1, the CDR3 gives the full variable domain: EAGVAQSPRYKIIEKRQSVAFWCNPISGHATLYWYQQILGQGPKLLIQFQNNGVVDDSQLPKDRFSAERLKGVDSTLKIQPAKLEDSAVYLCASSHSGGNNEQFFGPGTRLTVL.

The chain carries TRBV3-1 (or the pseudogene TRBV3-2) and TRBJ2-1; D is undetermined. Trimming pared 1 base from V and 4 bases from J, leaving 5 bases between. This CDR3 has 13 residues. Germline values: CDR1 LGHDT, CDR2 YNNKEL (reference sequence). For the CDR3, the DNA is TGTGCCAGCAGCCAAGGCAGATACAATGAGCAGTTCTTC. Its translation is CASSQGRYNEQFF.

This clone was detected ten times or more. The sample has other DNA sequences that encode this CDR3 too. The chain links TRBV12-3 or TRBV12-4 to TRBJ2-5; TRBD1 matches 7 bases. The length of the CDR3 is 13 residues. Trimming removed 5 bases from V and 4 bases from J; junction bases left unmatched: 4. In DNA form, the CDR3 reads TGTGCCAGCAGTCTAAGACAGGGAGAGACCCAGTACTTC. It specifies CASSLRQGETQYF.

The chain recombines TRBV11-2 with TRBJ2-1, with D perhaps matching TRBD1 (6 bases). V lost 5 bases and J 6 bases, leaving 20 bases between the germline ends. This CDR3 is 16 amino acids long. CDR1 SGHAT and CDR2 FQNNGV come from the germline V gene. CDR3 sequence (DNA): TGTGCCAGCAGCCCTAGGGGTGGGGGCATCGTCAATGAGCAGTTCTTC. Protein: CASSPRGGGIVNEQFF.

The CDR3 DNA is TGTGCCAGCAGTTACGGGCCAGGGATGAGTCCCCTCCACTTT. Translating gives CASSYGPGMSPLHF. The chain recombines TRBV6-5 with TRBJ1-6; possibly TRBD1 for D (5 bases). Germline V lookup: CDR1 MNHEY, CDR2 SVGAGI. V lost 2 bases, J lost 13 bases, and 15 bases lay in between. The CDR3 has 14 amino acids.

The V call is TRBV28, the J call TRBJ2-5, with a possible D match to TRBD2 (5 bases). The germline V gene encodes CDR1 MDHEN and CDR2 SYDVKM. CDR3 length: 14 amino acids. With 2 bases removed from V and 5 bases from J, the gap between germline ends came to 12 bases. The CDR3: CASSLVGEMETQYF. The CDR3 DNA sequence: TGTGCCAGCAGTTTAGTCGGGGAGATGGAGACCCAGTACTTC.

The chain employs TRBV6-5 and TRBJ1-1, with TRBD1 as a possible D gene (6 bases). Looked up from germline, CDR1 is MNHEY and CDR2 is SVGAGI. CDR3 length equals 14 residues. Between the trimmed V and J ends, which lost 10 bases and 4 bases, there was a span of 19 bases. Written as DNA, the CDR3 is TGTGCCACCACCTTAGACAGGATTGGCACTGAAGCTTTCTTT. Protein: CATTLDRIGTEAFF.

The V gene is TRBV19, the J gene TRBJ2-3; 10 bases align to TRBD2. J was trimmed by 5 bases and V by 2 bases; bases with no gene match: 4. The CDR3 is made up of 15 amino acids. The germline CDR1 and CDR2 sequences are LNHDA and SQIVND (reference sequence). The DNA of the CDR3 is TGTGCCAGTAGTATAACTAGCGGGGCGGGAGATACGCAGTATTTT. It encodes CASSITSGAGDTQYF.

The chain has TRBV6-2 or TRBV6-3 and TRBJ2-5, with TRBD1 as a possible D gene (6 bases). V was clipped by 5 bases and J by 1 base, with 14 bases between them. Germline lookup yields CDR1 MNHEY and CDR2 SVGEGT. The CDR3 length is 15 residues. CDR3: CASSSRQVTQETQYF. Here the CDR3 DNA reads TGTGCCAGCAGTAGTCGACAGGTAACCCAAGAGACCCAGTACTTC.

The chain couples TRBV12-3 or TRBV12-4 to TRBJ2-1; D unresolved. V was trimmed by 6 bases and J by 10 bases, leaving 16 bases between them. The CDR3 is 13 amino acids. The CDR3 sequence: CASRESRPQEQFF. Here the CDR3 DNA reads TGTGCCAGCAGGGAATCGAGGCCCCAGGAGCAGTTCTTC.

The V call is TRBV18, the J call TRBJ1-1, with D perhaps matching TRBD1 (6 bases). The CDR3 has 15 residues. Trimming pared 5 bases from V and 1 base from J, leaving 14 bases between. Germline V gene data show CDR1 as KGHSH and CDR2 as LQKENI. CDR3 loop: CASSATGHQNTEAFF. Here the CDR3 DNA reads TGTGCCAGCTCAGCTACGGGACATCAGAACACTGAAGCTTTCTTT.

The CDR3 DNA reads TGCGCCAGCAGCTTGGAGTCCGGGAAGAACACTGAAGCTTTCTTT. Translation gives CASSLESGKNTEAFF. This chain joins TRBV5-1 and TRBJ1-1, with unresolved D. Trimming cost V 0 bases and J 1 base, with 10 bases left between them. This CDR3 is 15 amino acids long. Germline V gives CDR1 SGHRS, CDR2 YFSETQ.

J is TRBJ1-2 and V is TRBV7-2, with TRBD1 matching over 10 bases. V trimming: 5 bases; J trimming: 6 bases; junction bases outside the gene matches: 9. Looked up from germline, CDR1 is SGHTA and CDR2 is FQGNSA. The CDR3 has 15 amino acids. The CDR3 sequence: CASSLTAGTGDGYTF. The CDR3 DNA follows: TGTGCCAGCAGCCTAACAGCCGGGACAGGGGATGGCTACACCTTC.

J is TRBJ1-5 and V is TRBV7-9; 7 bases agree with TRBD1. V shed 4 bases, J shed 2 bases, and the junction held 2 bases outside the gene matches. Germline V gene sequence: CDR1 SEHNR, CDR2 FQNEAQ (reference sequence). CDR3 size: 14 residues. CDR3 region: CASSSRGGNQPQHF. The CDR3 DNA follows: TGTGCCAGCAGCTCCAGGGGGGGCAATCAGCCCCAGCATTTT.

The CDR3, as DNA: TGTGCCAGCAGCCCCCCGGGTGGGTCCGGGGAGCTGTTTTTT. It codes for CASSPPGGSGELFF. This rearrangement joins TRBV7-7 to TRBJ2-2; no clear D gene. CDR3 size: 14 residues. Deletions cut 5 bases from V and 6 bases from J, with 13 bases between. Germline CDR1 is SSHAT and CDR2 is FNYEAQ (reference sequence). The entire variable domain, with the rest obtained from reference TRBV7-7 and TRBJ2-2, is as follows: GAGVSQSPRYKVTKRGQDVTLRCDPISSHATLYWYQQALGQGPEFLTYFNYEAQPDKSGLPSDRFSAERPEGSISTLTIQRTEQRDSAMYRCASSPPGGSGELFFGEGSRLTVL.

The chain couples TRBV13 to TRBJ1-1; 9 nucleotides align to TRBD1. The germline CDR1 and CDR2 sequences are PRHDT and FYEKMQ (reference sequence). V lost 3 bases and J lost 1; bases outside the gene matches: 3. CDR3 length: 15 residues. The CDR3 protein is CASSLGGQGNTEAFF. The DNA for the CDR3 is TGTGCCAGCAGCTTGGGGGGACAGGGGAACACTGAAGCTTTCTTT.

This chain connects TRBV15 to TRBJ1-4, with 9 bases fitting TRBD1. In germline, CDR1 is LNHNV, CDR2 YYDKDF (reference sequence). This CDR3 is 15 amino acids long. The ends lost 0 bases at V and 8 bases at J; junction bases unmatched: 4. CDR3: CATSRDRGQGEKLFF. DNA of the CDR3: TGTGCCACCAGCAGAGATAGAGGACAGGGGGAAAAACTGTTTTTT.

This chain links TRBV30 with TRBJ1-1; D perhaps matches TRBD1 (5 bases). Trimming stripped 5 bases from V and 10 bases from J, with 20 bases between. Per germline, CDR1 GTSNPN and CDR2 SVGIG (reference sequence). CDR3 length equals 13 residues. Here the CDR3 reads CAWSYRQGLLAFF. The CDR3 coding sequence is TGTGCCTGGTCCTACCGGCAGGGTTTGTTAGCTTTCTTT.

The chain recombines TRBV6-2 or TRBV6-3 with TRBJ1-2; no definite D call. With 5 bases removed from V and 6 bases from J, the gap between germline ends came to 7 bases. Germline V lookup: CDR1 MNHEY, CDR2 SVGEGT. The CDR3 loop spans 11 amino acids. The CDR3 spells CASSDGDGYTF. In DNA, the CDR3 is TGTGCCAGCAGTGATGGAGATGGCTACACCTTC.

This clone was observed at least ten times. CDR3 loop: CASATGEWGIEAFF. CDR3 coding DNA: TGTGCCAGCGCAACGGGGGAGTGGGGGATTGAAGCTTTCTTT. The rearrangement joins TRBV19 to TRBJ1-1, with D perhaps TRBD1 (5 bases). Germline CDR1 and CDR2: LNHDA and SQIVND (reference sequence). V was clipped by 9 bases and J by 7 bases, with 21 bases between them. CDR3 length equals 14 residues. Full variable domain (outside the CDR3, taken from reference TRBV19 and TRBJ1-1): DGGITQSPKYLFRKEGQNVTLSCEQNLNHDAMYWYRQDPGQGLRLIYYSQIVNDFQKGDIAEGYSVSREKKESFPLTVTSAQKNPTAFYLCASATGEWGIEAFFGQGTRLTVV.

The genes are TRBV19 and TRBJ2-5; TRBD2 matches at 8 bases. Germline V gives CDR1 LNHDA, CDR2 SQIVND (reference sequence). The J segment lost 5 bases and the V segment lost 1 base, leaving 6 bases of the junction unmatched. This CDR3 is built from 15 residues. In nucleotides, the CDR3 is TGTGCCAGTAGTATAGGCGGGAGCGGGGGTGAGACCCAGTACTTC. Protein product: CASSIGGSGGETQYF.

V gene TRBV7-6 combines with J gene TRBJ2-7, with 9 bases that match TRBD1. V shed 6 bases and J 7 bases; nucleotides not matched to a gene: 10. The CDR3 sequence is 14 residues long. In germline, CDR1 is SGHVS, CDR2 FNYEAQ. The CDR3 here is CASSRGTGYSEQYF. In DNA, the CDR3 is TGTGCCAGCAGTCGGGGGACAGGGTACAGTGAGCAGTACTTC.

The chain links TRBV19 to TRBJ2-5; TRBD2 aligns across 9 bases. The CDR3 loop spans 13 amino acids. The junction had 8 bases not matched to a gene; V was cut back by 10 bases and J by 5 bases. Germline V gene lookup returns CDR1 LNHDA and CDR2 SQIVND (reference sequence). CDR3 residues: CATRPGLAETQYF. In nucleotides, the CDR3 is TGTGCCACACGACCGGGACTAGCTGAGACCCAGTACTTC.

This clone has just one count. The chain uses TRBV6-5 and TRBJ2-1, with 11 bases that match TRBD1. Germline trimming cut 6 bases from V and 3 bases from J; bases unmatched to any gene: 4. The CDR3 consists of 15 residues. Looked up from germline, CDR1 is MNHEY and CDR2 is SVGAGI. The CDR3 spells CASSKDRGLYNEQFF. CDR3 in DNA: TGTGCCAGCAGCAAGGACAGGGGGCTCTACAATGAGCAGTTCTTC.